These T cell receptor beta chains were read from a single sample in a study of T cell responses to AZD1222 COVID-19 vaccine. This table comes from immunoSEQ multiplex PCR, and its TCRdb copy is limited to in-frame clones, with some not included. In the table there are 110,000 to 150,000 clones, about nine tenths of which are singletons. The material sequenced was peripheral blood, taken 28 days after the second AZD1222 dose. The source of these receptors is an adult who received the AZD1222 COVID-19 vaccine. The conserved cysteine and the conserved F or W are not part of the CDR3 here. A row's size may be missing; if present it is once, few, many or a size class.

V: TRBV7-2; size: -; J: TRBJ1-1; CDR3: ASSLAGNTEAF
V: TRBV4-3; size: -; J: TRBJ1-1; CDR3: ASSQEWGSLNTEAF
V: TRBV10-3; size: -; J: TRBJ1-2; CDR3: ATTGTSNYGYT
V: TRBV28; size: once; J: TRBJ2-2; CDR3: ASSRGGQGYTGELF
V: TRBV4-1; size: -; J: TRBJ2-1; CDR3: ASSPGQGRAEQF
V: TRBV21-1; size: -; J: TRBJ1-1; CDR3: ASSKGGDRASMNTEAF
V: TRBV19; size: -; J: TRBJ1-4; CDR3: ASKRAQGSEKLF
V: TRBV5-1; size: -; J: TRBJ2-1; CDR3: ASSSRDSASNEQF
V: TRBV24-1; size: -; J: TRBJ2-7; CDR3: ATSDNGFGEQY
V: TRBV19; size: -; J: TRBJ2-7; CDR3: ASSIAGGSSYEQY
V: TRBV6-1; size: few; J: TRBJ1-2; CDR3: ASSDAEGGYGYT
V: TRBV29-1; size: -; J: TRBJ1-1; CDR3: SVGTGLDTEAF
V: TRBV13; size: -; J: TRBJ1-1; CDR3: ASSLGILDDTEAF
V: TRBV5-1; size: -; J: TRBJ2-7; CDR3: ASSPDWGGAYEQY
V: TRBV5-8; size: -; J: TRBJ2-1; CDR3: ARARRGAYNEQF
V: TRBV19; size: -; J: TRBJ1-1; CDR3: ASSDRGRGALIEAF
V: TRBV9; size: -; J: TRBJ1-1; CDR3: ASRADGTENTEAF
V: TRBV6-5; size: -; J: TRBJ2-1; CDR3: ASSRLAGGRNEQF
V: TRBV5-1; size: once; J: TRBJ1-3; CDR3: ASSLESAGNTIY
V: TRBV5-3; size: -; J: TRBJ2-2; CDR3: ARSLSGSLNTGELF
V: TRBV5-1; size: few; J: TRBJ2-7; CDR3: ASSPDRGPFSYEQY
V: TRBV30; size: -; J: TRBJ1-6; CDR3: AWSVGAGSPLH
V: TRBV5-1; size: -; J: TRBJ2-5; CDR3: ASSPGTAQETQY
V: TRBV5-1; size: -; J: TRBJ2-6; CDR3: ASSLAGTRTGANVLT
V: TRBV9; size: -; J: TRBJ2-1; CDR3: ASSETSPSSYNEQF
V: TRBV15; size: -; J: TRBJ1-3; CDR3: ATSRDTLHGNTIY
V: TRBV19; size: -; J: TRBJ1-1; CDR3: ASSPGSGTGGLRTEAF
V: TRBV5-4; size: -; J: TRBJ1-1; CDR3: ASINQMNTEAF
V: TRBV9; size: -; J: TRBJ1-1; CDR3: ASSARRNTEAF
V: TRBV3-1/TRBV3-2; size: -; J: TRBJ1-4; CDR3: ASSRQGFGEKLF
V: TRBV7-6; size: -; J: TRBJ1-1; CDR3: ASSSGPVSGVEAF
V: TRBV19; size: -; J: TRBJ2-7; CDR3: ASSSPGVEVEQY
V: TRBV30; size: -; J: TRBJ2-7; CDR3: AWSMTSGIPYEQY
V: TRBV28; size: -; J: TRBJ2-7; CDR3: ASNRRGYREGRYEQY
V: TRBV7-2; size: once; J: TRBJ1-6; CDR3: ASSLEGAGSPLH
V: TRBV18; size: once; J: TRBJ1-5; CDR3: ASSPRGGGNQPQH
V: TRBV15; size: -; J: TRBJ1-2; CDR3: ATSRDGWYGYT
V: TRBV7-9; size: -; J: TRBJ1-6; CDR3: ASSLAGTGGLPLH
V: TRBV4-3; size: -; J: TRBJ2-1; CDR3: ASSQLAGNQEQF
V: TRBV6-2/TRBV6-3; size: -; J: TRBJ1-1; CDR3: ASSYLGNTEAF
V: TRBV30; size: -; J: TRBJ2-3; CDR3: AWSSRDSTDTQY
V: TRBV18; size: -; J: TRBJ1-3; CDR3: ASSSPRDSSLTIY
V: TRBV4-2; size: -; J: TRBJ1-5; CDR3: ASSPSPGAQPQH
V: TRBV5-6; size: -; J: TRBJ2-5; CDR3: ASSLWPREETQY
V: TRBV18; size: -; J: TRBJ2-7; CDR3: ASSRDRTYEQY
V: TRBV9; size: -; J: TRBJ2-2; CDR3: ASSVALTDPNTGELF
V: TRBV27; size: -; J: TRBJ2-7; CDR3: ASSLGGNSYEQY
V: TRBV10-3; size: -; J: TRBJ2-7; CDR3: AISGGTSEYEQY
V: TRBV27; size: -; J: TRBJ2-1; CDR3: ASSKGVAGGSSYNEQF
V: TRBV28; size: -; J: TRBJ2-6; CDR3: ASNTGSSGANVLT
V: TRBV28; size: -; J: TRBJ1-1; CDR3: ASGFLLDTEAF
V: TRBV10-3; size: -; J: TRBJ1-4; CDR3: AISPETGGNEKLF
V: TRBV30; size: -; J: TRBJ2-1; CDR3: AWSVHPGGSYNEQF
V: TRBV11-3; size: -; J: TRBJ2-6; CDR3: ASSLDGNSESSGANVLT